What follows is one TCR beta chain and its context. Its antigen is undetermined. This CDR3 has 13 residues. Germline lookup yields CDR1 GTSNPN and CDR2 SVGIG (reference sequence). V lost 3 bases and J 7 bases, leaving 14 bases between the germline ends. This record belongs to a study of long-term antiretroviral therapy in people with HIV. Regarding the study as a whole: Clonal expansions arising prior to ART prevailed in the repertoire at every time point.

Investigators performed immunoSEQ version v3.0 at survey level. This table comes from immunoSEQ multiplex PCR, and its TCRdb copy is limited to in-frame clones, with some not included. The sample carries over 30,000 clones, 70% to 90% recorded once. Post-ART PBMC samples numbered at least two per donor, and pre-ART ones at least one. The United States was where all participants with HIV were treated. The receptor's source is a man aged 18 to 35 with HIV. The specimen comprised unsorted PBMCs, sampled 1.1 years after starting antiretroviral therapy. The chain couples TRBV30 to TRBJ2-3; perhaps TRBD1 as D (6 bases). The CDR3 reads CAWRPSGANTQYF. The CDR3 DNA reads as TGTGCCTGGAGGCCCTCAGGGGCGAATACGCAGTATTTT. The entire variable domain, with the rest obtained from reference TRBV30 and TRBJ2-3, is as follows: SQTIHQWPATLVQPVGSPLSLECTVEGTSNPNLYWYRQAAGRGLQLLFYSVGIGQISSEVPQNLSASRPQDRQFILSSKKLLLSDSGFYLCAWRPSGANTQYFGPGTRLTVL.